The entry that follows covers one T cell receptor beta chain sequence. Its matching antigen is unknown. The gene names given are mouse names. The read finishes 1 residue shy of the CDR3 end, and the germline J gene is used to complete it. Time point denoted: mouse harvest day 7 after allogeneic transplant. Each mouse received 10^7 T-cell-depleted marrow cells plus 10^6 splenic CD5+ T cells by tail vein. The data were taken from a study of tissue T cells after allogeneic stem cell transplantation. Study-wide findings and caveats: This small cohort was clinically heterogeneous, and sampling depth was a limitation.

Method: immunoSEQ multiplex PCR; TCRdb's copy keeps in-frame clones and lacks some. The top ten hold about a tenth of the sample, which has around 6,000 clones, 40% to 60% seen once. This CDR3 comprises 13 residues. CDR1 and CDR2 from the germline V gene are SNHLY and FYNGKV (reference sequence). V lost 5 bases and J lost 7, with 9 bases in between. Specimen: gut tissue. The TCR originated in a female BALB/c mouse given C57BL/6 T cells with graft-versus-host disease after an allogeneic hematopoietic cell transplant. This chain connects TRBV3 to TRBJ1-6; D is possibly TRBD1 (5 bases). TRBJ1-6 is an ORF for which the function is uncertain. The CDR3 is CASSAQGNSPLYF. The covered CDR3 bases are TGTGCCAGCAGCGCTCAGGGAAATTCGCCCCTCTAC.